These 27 T cell receptor beta chains came from one sample sequenced in a study of T-cell reconstitution after alpha-beta-depleted transplantation in children (dated by TCRdb to 2016 to 2017). The protocol used for the library was PCR. Instrument on record: Illumina HiSeq 2500. TCR library preparation used molecular barcoding, with unique molecular identifiers applied to normalize quantification of the TCRbeta repertoire. TCRdb handled the public reads itself, with Q25 trimming in fastp and clone calling in MiXCR, and kept productive beta chains. For every CDR3 protein sequence, its rows merge into one entry that carries the most common genes and DNA. The sample contains around 450,000 distinct CDR3 sequences, about 40% of them found a single time. The ten largest clones take up about 30% of the sample. Read against the paper, the sample's treatment or condition label means: allogeneic hematopoietic cell transplantation with graft depleted of TCRalphabeta T cells and CD19 B cells.

This material consisted of PBMCs, taken before TCRalphabeta/CD19-depleted stem cell transplant. The receptor set was obtained from a girl aged 2 to 9 with aplastic anemia, due to receive a stem cell transplant.

This clonotype was seen at least ten times. This chain links TRBV27 with TRBJ2-3; D may correspond to TRBD1 or TRBD2 (5 bases each). The CDR3 is 15 amino acids. In germline, CDR1 is MNHEY, CDR2 SMNVEV (reference sequence). The germline V and J ends were trimmed by 7 bases and 1 base, with 15 bases remaining between them. CDR3 protein: CASNLQGTRTDTQYF. The CDR3 DNA follows: TGTGCCAGCAACCTTCAAGGGACCCGCACAGATACGCAGTATTTT.

V usage is TRBV4-1 and J usage is TRBJ2-3; D unresolved. The CDR3 is 15 residues long. The germline gives CDR1 MGHRA, CDR2 YSYEKL. Trimming took 4 bases from V and 0 from J, leaving 11 bases between them. CDR3 in DNA: TGCGCCAGCAGCCCCTACTGGGGAAGCACAGATACGCAGTATTTT. Translation: CASSPYWGSTDTQYF.

This chain uses TRBV30 with TRBJ2-6; 8 bases fit TRBD1. Per the germline V gene, CDR1 is GTSNPN and CDR2 is SVGIG (reference sequence). V trimming: 1 base; J trimming: 4 bases; junction bases outside the gene matches: 6. The CDR3 length is 16 residues. The CDR3 is CAWSAPTGAGANVLTF. In DNA form, the CDR3 reads TGTGCCTGGAGTGCGCCGACAGGGGCCGGGGCCAACGTCCTGACTTTC. Drawing the rest from reference TRBV30 and TRBJ2-6, the complete variable domain is SQTIHQWPATLVQPVGSPLSLECTVEGTSNPNLYWYRQAAGRGLQLLFYSVGIGQISSEVPQNLSASRPQDRQFILSSKKLLLSDSGFYLCAWSAPTGAGANVLTFGAGSRLTVL.

This clonotype has at least ten counts. The chain recombines TRBV10-1 with TRBJ2-3, with a tentative D call TRBD1 (6 bases). The V end was cut by 0 bases, the J end by 3 bases, with 13 bases between. CDR1 is WNHNN, CDR2 SYGVQD, per germline (reference sequence). The CDR3 covers 16 residues. The CDR3 bases are TGCGCCAGCAGTGAGTCCCGACAGGCGAGGACAGATACGCAGTATTTT. This encodes CASSESRQARTDTQYF.

This clonotype was seen repeatedly, ten times or more. This chain joins TRBV3-1 and TRBJ2-3, with 9 bases matching TRBD2. V shed 4 bases, J shed 0 bases, and the junction held 5 bases outside the gene matches. The CDR3 length is 16 residues. Germline V gene lookup returns CDR1 LGHDT and CDR2 YNNKEL (reference sequence). CDR3 in amino acids: CASSLETSGSTDTQYF. In DNA, the CDR3 is TGTGCCAGCAGCCTGGAGACTAGCGGAAGCACAGATACGCAGTATTTT.

This clonotype was seen ten or more times. V and J are TRBV7-2 and TRBJ2-5, with 9 bases fitting TRBD1. The CDR3 sequence is 14 residues long. Germline loops: CDR1 SGHTA, CDR2 FQGNSA. After removal of 0 bases from V and 5 bases from J, the junction contained 1 base not matched to a gene. The CDR3, as DNA: TGTGCCAGCAGCTTAGCGGGGACAGGGGAGACCCAGTACTTC. This encodes CASSLAGTGETQYF.

There are a few counts of this clonotype. V and J are TRBV5-1 and TRBJ2-1, with TRBD2 matching over 7 bases. The CDR3 has 14 residues. Trimming removed 5 bases from V and 7 bases from J; junction bases left unmatched: 9. Germline V CDR1 and CDR2: SGHRS, YFSETQ. The CDR3 region has the DNA TGCGCCAGCAGGAAGGGCGGGAGTACGAATGAGCAGTTCTTC. Encoded protein: CASRKGGSTNEQFF.

This clonotype was observed at least ten times. The V call is TRBV25-1, the J call TRBJ2-7, with unresolved D. Germline CDR1 MGHDK, CDR2 SYGVNS. V was clipped by 5 bases and J by 11 bases, with 16 bases between them. There are 12 residues in the CDR3. CDR3 DNA sequence: TGTGCCAGCAGTCCCATCTCCGGCGTGGAGTACTTC. Amino acids: CASSPISGVEYF.

This clonotype was detected many times. The rearrangement uses TRBV4-1 and TRBJ2-1, with 9 nucleotides matching TRBD2. J gave up 4 bases and V 0 bases, and 4 bases lay outside the gene matches. The CDR3 is 16 residues long. From germline, CDR1 is MGHRA and CDR2 YSYEKL. The CDR3 is CASSQDPSGIYNEQFF. CDR3 nucleotide sequence: TGCGCCAGCAGCCAAGACCCTAGCGGGATATACAATGAGCAGTTCTTC.

This clonotype was counted only a few times. The rearrangement links TRBV5-1 to TRBJ2-7; 7 nucleotides line up with TRBD2. V gave up 1 base and J gave up 0 bases; unmatched junction bases: 7. This CDR3 region has 16 residues. The germline V gene encodes CDR1 SGHRS and CDR2 YFSETQ. CDR3 protein: CASSLTAGGSSYEQYF. CDR3 sequence (DNA): TGCGCCAGCAGCTTGACGGCGGGCGGGAGCTCCTACGAGCAGTACTTC.

V usage is TRBV28 and J usage is TRBJ2-1; a possible D gene is TRBD1 (6 bases). Per germline, CDR1 MDHEN and CDR2 SYDVKM. Between the trimmed V and J ends, which lost 0 bases and 3 bases, there was a span of 9 bases. The CDR3 length is 15 residues. CDR3 in amino acids: CASSLWDSYYNEQFF. DNA of the CDR3: TGTGCCAGCAGTTTATGGGACAGCTACTACAATGAGCAGTTCTTC.

The chain links TRBV15 to TRBJ1-1; D possibly corresponds to TRBD1 (5 bases). CDR1 LNHNV and CDR2 YYDKDF come from the germline V gene (reference sequence). The CDR3 totals 15 residues. V was pared by 0 bases and J by 4 bases, with 12 bases between. This CDR3 reads CATSRDLSGGTEAFF. The CDR3 DNA is TGTGCCACCAGCAGAGACCTATCGGGGGGCACTGAAGCTTTCTTT.

The chain combines TRBV9 with TRBJ2-5, with 7 bases fitting TRBD1. CDR1 is SGDLS and CDR2 is YYNGEE in the germline V gene. V lost 0 bases to trimming and J lost 11 bases; unmatched junction nucleotides: 10. The CDR3 is 14 amino acids. The CDR3 here is CASSVGDRPLNQYF. The CDR3 region has the DNA TGTGCCAGCAGCGTAGGGGACAGACCCCTGAATCAGTACTTC.

The table lists this clonotype with a few counts. The chain links TRBV28 to TRBJ2-7; TRBD1 might be the D (5 bases). CDR3 length: 13 amino acids. V was trimmed by 10 bases and J by 2 bases, leaving 15 bases between them. CDR1 MDHEN and CDR2 SYDVKM come from the germline V gene. The chain's CDR3 is CATQNRTPYEQYF. The CDR3 DNA reads TGTGCCACCCAGAACAGGACCCCCTACGAGCAGTACTTC.

The sample holds a few counts of this clonotype. The V and J genes are TRBV11-2 and TRBJ2-1, with 10 bases identical to TRBD2. CDR1 and CDR2 from the germline V gene are SGHAT and FQNNGV. V shed 0 bases and J 10 bases; nucleotides not matched to a gene: 3. The CDR3 is made up of 14 amino acids. CDR3 loop: CASSLESGLAEQFF. DNA for the CDR3: TGTGCCAGCAGCTTAGAATCGGGACTAGCGGAGCAGTTCTTC.

This clonotype was seen at least ten times. The genes are TRBV10-3 and TRBJ1-6, with no clear D. The CDR3 loop spans 13 amino acids. V shed 0 bases and J shed 7 bases, with 4 bases lying between them. CDR1 and CDR2 from the germline V gene are ENHRY and SYGVKD. In DNA, the CDR3 is TGTGCCATCAGTGAGTCGGACAATTCACCCCTCCACTTT. Translating gives CAISESDNSPLHF.

This clonotype was seen many times. The gene calls are TRBV7-9 and TRBJ2-7; D might be TRBD1 (6 bases). The CDR3 contains 16 residues. The germline V and J ends were trimmed by 3 bases and 5 bases, with 20 bases remaining between them. Germline V gene data show CDR1 as SEHNR and CDR2 as FQNEAQ (reference sequence). The CDR3 loop reads CASSFGYRESGDEQYF. As DNA, the CDR3 is TGTGCCAGCAGCTTCGGTTACAGGGAGTCCGGGGACGAGCAGTACTTC.

This clonotype came up many times. This chain links TRBV4-1 with TRBJ2-2, with TRBD2 matching over 10 bases. The CDR3 spans 17 residues. CDR1 is MGHRA, CDR2 YSYEKL, per germline. The junction had 6 bases not matched to a gene; V was cut back by 1 base and J by 4 bases. As DNA, the CDR3 is TGCGCCAGCAGCCAAGGAGGCCTAGCGGGAGTCACCGGGGAGCTGTTTTTT. It codes for CASSQGGLAGVTGELFF.

This clonotype has at least ten counts. The chain recombines TRBV15 with TRBJ2-7; a possible D gene is TRBD1 (7 bases). CDR3 length: 15 residues. Germline V CDR1 and CDR2: LNHNV, YYDKDF (reference sequence). V lost 3 bases, J lost 3 bases, and 15 bases lay in between. The CDR3 DNA sequence: TGTGCCACCAGCAGGGAATCAGGGGGGCTCTACGAGCAGTACTTC. This sequence encodes CATSRESGGLYEQYF.

This clonotype was detected many times. CDR3: CASSLGTSGSTGELFF. The DNA of the CDR3 is TGTGCCAGCAGTTTAGGGACTAGCGGGAGCACCGGGGAGCTGTTTTTT. The V and J genes are TRBV28 and TRBJ2-2, with TRBD2 matching over 14 bases. Trimming at V came to 2 bases and at J to 4 bases, leaving 0 bases not matched to a gene. Germline V gene lookup returns CDR1 MDHEN and CDR2 SYDVKM. The CDR3 spans 16 residues.

Points on this clonotype: As the CDR3 is not closed by the conserved phenylalanine or tryptophan, this likely results from a read error. The chain uses TRBV20-1 and TRBJ2-7, with 9 positions matching TRBD2. The trim removed 6 bases at V and 1 base at J, leaving 4 bases unmatched. Per germline, CDR1 DFQATT and CDR2 SNEGSKA (reference sequence). The CDR3 consists of 13 residues. The CDR3 here is CSAGTSPSYEQYL. As DNA, the CDR3 is TGCAGTGCCGGGACTAGCCCATCCTACGAGCAGTACCTC.

The chain combines TRBV5-4 with TRBJ2-3; 7 bases line up with TRBD2. This CDR3 spans 16 amino acids. V shed 0 bases and J 2 bases; nucleotides not matched to a gene: 6. CDR1 and CDR2 from the germline V gene are SGHNT and YYREEE (reference sequence). DNA for the CDR3: TGTGCCAGCAGCTTGGAAGCGGGGCTACTCACAGATACGCAGTATTTT. Protein sequence: CASSLEAGLLTDTQYF.

The chain uses TRBV30 and TRBJ2-5; weak D call: TRBD1 (6 bases). Germline loops: CDR1 GTSNPN, CDR2 SVGIG (reference sequence). Trimming removed 0 bases at V and 4 bases at J, with 15 bases between. The CDR3 length is 15 residues. Here the CDR3 DNA reads TGTGCCTGGAGTGTTGGGGCAGGGGTTTCAGAGACCCAGTACTTC. Encoded protein: CAWSVGAGVSETQYF. Using reference TRBV30 and TRBJ2-5 for the parts outside the CDR3, the full variable domain is SQTIHQWPATLVQPVGSPLSLECTVEGTSNPNLYWYRQAAGRGLQLLFYSVGIGQISSEVPQNLSASRPQDRQFILSSKKLLLSDSGFYLCAWSVGAGVSETQYFGPGTRLLVL.

This clonotype was detected many times. The chain is built from TRBV5-1 and TRBJ1-1; 7 bases agree with TRBD1. The CDR3 runs to 15 residues. J lost 0 bases, V lost 5 bases, and 7 bases had no gene match. Germline CDR1 and CDR2: SGHRS and YFSETQ. CDR3 coding DNA: TGCGCCAGCAGTTTGCCGGGACAGATGAACACTGAAGCTTTCTTT. Encoded protein: CASSLPGQMNTEAFF.

This clonotype came up a few times. The chain recombines TRBV23-1 with TRBJ2-7; D is unclear. TRBV23-1 is placed among ORFs of uncertain function. Trimming took 7 bases from V and 0 from J, leaving 13 bases between them. The CDR3 has 14 residues. The CDR3 DNA reads TGCGCCAGCACTGAGTCTGTAAACTCCTACGAGCAGTACTTC. Its protein product is CASTESVNSYEQYF.

This clonotype was seen ten or more times. The chain combines TRBV27 with TRBJ2-3, with 12 bases lining up with TRBD2. The length of the CDR3 is 15 residues. J gave up 5 bases and V 2 bases, and 2 bases lay outside the gene matches. The V gene's germline CDR1 is MNHEY and CDR2 SMNVEV (reference sequence). CDR3 sequence: CASSLVGLAGDTQYF. DNA of the CDR3: TGTGCCAGCAGTTTAGTGGGACTAGCGGGAGATACGCAGTATTTT.

The chain is built from TRBV7-3 and TRBJ2-3; D ambiguous. This CDR3 contains 13 residues. The V end lost 5 bases, the J end lost 2 bases, and 8 bases lay between the germline ends. Germline CDR1 and CDR2: SGHTA and FQGTGA. CDR3 coding DNA: TGTGCCAGCAGCCGAAGGGTCACAGATACGCAGTATTTT. Amino acids: CASSRRVTDTQYF.